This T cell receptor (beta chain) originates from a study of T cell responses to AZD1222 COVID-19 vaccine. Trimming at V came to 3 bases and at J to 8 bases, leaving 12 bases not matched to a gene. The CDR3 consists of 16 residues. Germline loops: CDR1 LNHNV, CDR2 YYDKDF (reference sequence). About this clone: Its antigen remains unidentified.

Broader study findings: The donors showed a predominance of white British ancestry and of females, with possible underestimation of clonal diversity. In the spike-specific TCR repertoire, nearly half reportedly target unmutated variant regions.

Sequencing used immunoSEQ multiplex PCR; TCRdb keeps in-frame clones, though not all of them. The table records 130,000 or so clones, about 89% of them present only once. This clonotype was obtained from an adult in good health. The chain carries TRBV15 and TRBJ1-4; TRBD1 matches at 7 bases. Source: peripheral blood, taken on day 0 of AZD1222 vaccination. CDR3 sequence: CATSSPGRQGREKLFF. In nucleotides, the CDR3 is TGTGCCACCAGCAGCCCGGGAAGACAGGGTCGGGAAAAACTGTTTTTT.